This T cell receptor (beta chain) is drawn from a study of blood T cell repertoires in COVID-19. Assay: immunoSEQ multiplex PCR; the TCRdb copy retains only in-frame clones and omits some. The repertoire holds approximately 110,000 clones, with approximately 80% as singletons. CDR3 length: 14 amino acids. The junction had 4 bases not matched to a gene; V was cut back by 3 bases and J by 4 bases. CDR1 is SGHDT and CDR2 is YYEEEE in the germline V gene. This clone was recorded a few times. This receptor was identified in a man between 65 and 85 years old with active or convalescent COVID-19. This chain connects TRBV5-6 to TRBJ1-3; TRBD1 agrees at 7 bases. The sample was peripheral blood. CDR3 loop: CASSSPGQGNTIYF. CDR3 coding DNA: TGTGCCAGCAGCTCGCCGGGACAGGGAAACACCATATATTTT.